These 17 T cell receptor beta chains came from one sample sequenced in a study of shared clonotypes between healthy human individuals. TCRdb's copy holds only in-frame clones and misses some; the assay was immunoSEQ multiplex PCR. The table records about 2 million clones, 95% of them present only once. The sample comprised naive CD4+ T cells sorted from blood. Subset defined: CD45RA+ positively selected. The receptors originated from a man aged 18 to 29 in good health.

The chain recombines TRBV11-2 with TRBJ2-7, with D perhaps matching TRBD1 (6 bases). V was pared by 3 bases and J by 3 bases, with 12 bases between. Germline-derived CDR1 and CDR2 are SGHAT and FQNNGV. The CDR3 sequence is 14 residues long. The CDR3 loop is CASSFSRGNYEQYF. In DNA, the CDR3 is TGTGCCAGCAGCTTCTCCAGGGGAAACTACGAGCAGTACTTC.

About this clone itself: The same CDR3 arises from other DNA sequences in this sample as well. The gene calls are TRBV5-1 and TRBJ1-5; D unresolved. The CDR3 has 13 amino acids. Trimming cost V 0 bases and J 4 bases, with 5 bases left between them. CDR1 is SGHRS and CDR2 is YFSETQ in the germline V gene. Written as DNA, the CDR3 is TGCGCCAGCAGCTTGGGGCCTAATCAGCCCCAGCATTTT. Encoded protein: CASSLGPNQPQHF.

This clone appeared once. The chain links TRBV5-1 to TRBJ2-2; D remains unclear. V lost 0 bases and J lost 0, with 6 bases in between. CDR1 and CDR2 from the germline V gene are SGHRS and YFSETQ. This CDR3 is built from 15 residues. This CDR3 is CASSLVLPNTGELFF. In nucleotides, the CDR3 is TGCGCCAGCAGCTTGGTACTGCCGAACACCGGGGAGCTGTTTTTT.

V usage is TRBV7-2 and J usage is TRBJ1-1, with D tentatively TRBD1 (6 bases). Trimming stripped 4 bases from V and 10 bases from J, with 16 bases between. Germline values: CDR1 SGHTA, CDR2 FQGNSA. The CDR3 is 13 residues long. CDR3 sequence (DNA): TGTGCCAGCAGCTCCCGTATGGGGGCTGGAGCTTTCTTT. This encodes CASSSRMGAGAFF.

About this clone: The sample contains more than one DNA sequence encoding this CDR3. This sequence joins TRBV5-4 and TRBJ1-1; D gene uncertain. The CDR3 extends over 14 amino acids. V was trimmed by 4 bases and J by 0 bases, leaving 10 bases between them. Germline lookup yields CDR1 SGHNT and CDR2 YYREEE (reference sequence). The CDR3 nucleotides are TGTGCCAGCAGCCCCGGGGTACTGAACACTGAAGCTTTCTTT. This sequence encodes CASSPGVLNTEAFF.

This sequence joins TRBV5-1 and TRBJ2-3; maybe TRBD2 (6 bases). Trimming removed 7 bases from V and 2 bases from J, with 17 bases in between. Germline V gives CDR1 SGHRS, CDR2 YFSETQ. The CDR3 is 15 amino acids. The CDR3 reads CASYTGSPNTDTQYF. Here the CDR3 DNA reads TGCGCCAGCTATACCGGGAGCCCTAACACAGATACGCAGTATTTT. Full variable domain (outside the CDR3, taken from reference TRBV5-1 and TRBJ2-3): KAGVTQTPRYLIKTRGQQVTLSCSPISGHRSVSWYQQTPGQGLQFLFEYFSETQRNKGNFPGRFSGRQFSNSRSEMNVSTLELGDSALYLCASYTGSPNTDTQYFGPGTRLTVL.

The chain combines TRBV29-1 with TRBJ2-7; weak D call: TRBD1 (6 bases). Germline loops: CDR1 SQVTM, CDR2 ANQGSEA. This CDR3 contains 14 residues. Between the trimmed V and J ends, which lost 6 bases and 4 bases, there was a span of 19 bases. The CDR3 reads CSVGGGAGEYEQYF. In DNA, the CDR3 is TGCAGCGTCGGAGGCGGTGCAGGGGAATACGAGCAGTACTTC.

Regarding this clone: This sample also contains other DNA sequences that code for the same CDR3. The rearrangement links TRBV29-1 to TRBJ2-3; D is unclear. Germline V gene lookup returns CDR1 SQVTM and CDR2 ANQGSEA. CDR3 length equals 13 residues. With 2 bases removed from V and 1 base from J, the gap between germline ends came to 7 bases. The CDR3 DNA reads TGCAGCGTTGAACTAGGTGGCACAGATACGCAGTATTTT. It is translated as CSVELGGTDTQYF.

Note on this clone: The sample carries other DNA sequences with the same CDR3. The chain employs TRBV7-2 and TRBJ2-2; D possibly matches TRBD1 or TRBD2 (5 bases each). CDR1 and CDR2 from the germline V gene are SGHTA and FQGNSA. V shed 3 bases and J shed 4 bases, with 6 bases lying between them. This CDR3 comprises 13 residues. DNA of the CDR3: TGTGCCAGCAGCTTTGGGGGCACCGGGGAGCTGTTTTTT. Its protein product is CASSFGGTGELFF. The variable domain in full, with the rest retrieved from reference TRBV7-2 and TRBJ2-2, is GAGVSQSPSNKVTEKGKDVELRCDPISGHTALYWYRQSLGQGLEFLIYFQGNSAPDKSGLPSDRFSAERTGGSVSTLTIQRTQQEDSAVYLCASSFGGTGELFFGEGSRLTVL.

Details on this clone: Distinct nucleotide sequences in the sample also encode this CDR3. V gene TRBV9 combines with J gene TRBJ1-1; 7 positions agree with TRBD1. Germline values: CDR1 SGDLS, CDR2 YYNGEE. CDR3 length equals 14 residues. The V segment lost 4 bases and the J segment 1 base; nucleotides outside the gene matches: 4. This chain's CDR3 is CASSPRTGNTEAFF. DNA for the CDR3: TGTGCCAGCAGCCCCCGGACAGGGAACACTGAAGCTTTCTTT.

This clone showed up just once. The chain uses TRBV7-2 and TRBJ2-1; TRBD2 matches at 13 bases. Germline CDR1 reads SGHTA; CDR2 reads FQGNSA. The CDR3 has 13 amino acids. Trimming removed 5 bases from V and 13 bases from J; junction bases left unmatched: 5. The CDR3 loop reads CASSMTSGGPQFF. The CDR3 DNA reads TGTGCCAGCAGCATGACTAGCGGGGGGCCCCAGTTCTTC.

The V call is TRBV5-1, the J call TRBJ2-2; no firm D call. Germline loops: CDR1 SGHRS, CDR2 YFSETQ. The CDR3 extends over 13 amino acids. V gave up 4 bases and J gave up 8 bases, with 12 bases separating them. CDR3 sequence: CASSVAYLGELFF. Written as DNA, the CDR3 is TGCGCCAGCAGCGTGGCCTATTTGGGGGAGCTGTTTTTT.

Turning to this clone: The same CDR3 also results from other DNA sequences found in this sample. The chain couples TRBV9 to TRBJ2-7, with 8 bases aligning to TRBD2. The CDR3 extends over 15 amino acids. V lost 0 bases to trimming and J lost 2 bases; unmatched junction nucleotides: 4. From germline, CDR1 is SGDLS and CDR2 YYNGEE. The CDR3 loop is CASSVATSGAYEQYF. DNA for the CDR3: TGTGCCAGCAGCGTAGCCACTAGCGGAGCCTACGAGCAGTACTTC.

The J gene is TRBJ2-1, the V gene TRBV5-8, with 9 nucleotides matching TRBD2. This CDR3 has 16 amino acids. V lost 0 bases and J lost 13; bases outside the gene matches: 14. From germline, CDR1 is SGHTS and CDR2 YDEGEE. This chain's CDR3 is CASSLGGSGRNFGQFF. The CDR3 coding sequence is TGTGCCAGCAGCTTGGGAGGTAGCGGGAGAAATTTTGGTCAGTTCTTC.

The V and J genes are TRBV10-3 and TRBJ1-2; D may be TRBD1 (5 bases). The CDR3 length is 13 residues. V was shortened by 4 bases and J by 4 bases, with 10 bases between the two germline ends. CDR1 is ENHRY, CDR2 SYGVKD, per germline. In DNA form, the CDR3 reads TGTGCCATCAGTGGGGGACCTATCTATGGCTACACCTTC. Its protein product is CAISGGPIYGYTF.

V is TRBV18 and J is TRBJ2-4; 10 bases fit TRBD2. The V segment lost 4 bases and the J segment 3 bases; nucleotides outside the gene matches: 6. Germline CDR1 is KGHSH and CDR2 is LQKENI. This CDR3 region has 16 residues. CDR3 in amino acids: CASSQRTSGIKNIQYF. CDR3 nucleotide sequence: TGTGCCAGCTCACAACGAACTAGCGGGATCAAAAACATTCAGTACTTC.

The chain joins TRBV7-2 to TRBJ2-1, with 7 bases aligning to TRBD1. The CDR3 covers 17 residues. Unmatched junction bases numbered 12, after V lost 5 bases and J lost 2 bases. In germline, CDR1 is SGHTA, CDR2 FQGNSA. The CDR3 spells CASSPSPGQGAYNEQFF. CDR3 in DNA: TGTGCCAGCAGCCCATCTCCGGGGCAGGGGGCCTACAATGAGCAGTTCTTC.